This entry concerns a single T cell receptor beta chain. This entry belongs to a study of blood T cell repertoires in COVID-19. Study in general: Whether acute or convalescent, the COVID-19 samples came from the United States, Italy and Spain. The analysed material was cDNA or gDNA that came from T cells, B-cell-depleted T cells, or PBMCs.

In the original analysis: Reference gene primer amplification in the assay estimated nucleated cell counts. The protocol was immunoSEQ multiplex PCR, while the TCRdb copy is restricted to in-frame clones and leaves out a portion. The V and J calls and the clone size are those of that table, but D and trimming were determined from the DNA. The sample comprises under 50,000 clones, 70% to 90% of which are singletons, and around a tenth rests with the top ten. V lost 4 bases, J lost 7 bases, and 13 bases lay in between. The CDR3 has 13 amino acids. Germline CDR1 is LGHDT and CDR2 is YNNKEL (reference sequence).

Sequences were obtained from peripheral blood. The chain joins TRBV3-1 (or the pseudogene TRBV3-2) to TRBJ1-2; possible D gene TRBD1, 6 bases. The origin of this receptor is a man aged 50 or older with active COVID-19. CDR3 region: CASSLGTTGGYTF. For the CDR3, the DNA is TGTGCCAGCAGCCTCGGGACAACCGGTGGCTACACCTTC.